Listed below are T cell receptor beta chains from one sample, sequenced in a study of T cells in localized non-small cell lung cancer. The repertoire was sequenced with immunoSEQ multiplex PCR; TCRdb's copy has only in-frame clones and lacks some. The table records about 24,000 clones, about 90% of them present only once. The source material was peripheral blood, sampled before any cancer treatment. These receptors all come from a male donor aged 60 or over with stage I squamous cell lung carcinoma. Both conserved end residues are part of each CDR3. D genes are given only for firm matches. Clone size appears in some rows only: once, few, many, or a class for an expanded clone.

j_call d_call clone_size v_call cdr3_nt cdr3_aa
TRBJ2-1 TRBD1 . TRBV19 TGTGCCAGTGACGGGACAGGGGGCTATGAGCAGTTCTTC CASDGTGGYEQFF
TRBJ1-1 . once TRBV5-5 TGTGCCAGCAGCTTGTTTACGGGAGACAACACTGAAGCTTTCTTT CASSLFTGDNTEAFF
TRBJ1-2 . . TRBV4-3 TGCGCCAGCAGCCGACGTCCCTGGACAGCCTTCCCCTATGGCTACACCTTC CASSRRPWTAFPYGYTF
TRBJ2-2 TRBD2 . TRBV5-4 TGTGCCAGCAGGAGTCCGTCTAGCGGGAGGACCACCGGGGAGCTGTTTTTT CASRSPSSGRTTGELFF
TRBJ1-2 TRBD1 . TRBV30 TGTGCCTGGAGCGCCGGGACAGGGGAGGTTGGCTACACCTTC CAWSAGTGEVGYTF
TRBJ1-6 TRBD1 . TRBV7-9 TGTGCCAGCAGCCAGGGGACAGGTTTCTATAATTCACCCCTCCACTTT CASSQGTGFYNSPLHF
TRBJ1-1 . . TRBV5-6 TGTGCCAGCAGCTTGGACAGGGAGATAATTAAGCGCGAACCTGAAGCTTTCTTT CASSLDREIIKREPEAFF
TRBJ2-1 . . TRBV18 TGTGCCAGCTCACCGAGGGCCCCGGGTGAGCAGTTCTTC CASSPRAPGEQFF
TRBJ2-1 . once TRBV6-6 TGTGCCAGCAGTTACTCGAAGAATGAGCAGTTCTTC CASSYSKNEQFF
TRBJ2-1 TRBD2 . TRBV10-3 TGTGCCATCAGTGAGTTTGTGACTAGCGGGGACGGTAGCTACAATGAGCAGTTCTTC CAISEFVTSGDGSYNEQFF
TRBJ2-7 TRBD2 . TRBV5-6 TGTGCCAGCAGCTCGTTGCGGGGGATGAACGAGCAGTACTTC CASSSLRGMNEQYF
TRBJ1-2 . . TRBV14 TGTGCCAGCAGCCGACAGGAGAACTATGGCTACACCTTC CASSRQENYGYTF
TRBJ1-1 . . TRBV30 TGTGCCTGGAGTCCTTCAGGGTTCACTGAAGCTTTCTTT CAWSPSGFTEAFF
TRBJ1-3 . . TRBV18 TGTGCCAGCTCACCAGTGGGATCGAGTTATGGAAACACCATATATTTT CASSPVGSSYGNTIYF
TRBJ1-5 . . TRBV7-3 TGTGCCAGCAGCTTAAGTGGAAATCAGCCCCAGCATTTT CASSLSGNQPQHF
TRBJ2-7 . . TRBV14 TGTGCCAGCAGCCGGGCGAGACTATACGAGCAGTACTTC CASSRARLYEQYF
TRBJ1-1 . . TRBV6-4 TGTGCCAGCAGTGACGGCCCCTGGGGCACTGAAGCTTTCTTT CASSDGPWGTEAFF
TRBJ2-1 TRBD2 . TRBV2 TGTGCCAGCAGAGTCCCGGGACTAGCGGGGGGACCCTCCTACAATGAGCAGTTCTTC CASRVPGLAGGPSYNEQFF
TRBJ2-3 . . TRBV7-9 TGTGCCAGCAGCTTAGGTGGGCGTTACACAGATACGCAGTATTTT CASSLGGRYTDTQYF
TRBJ1-5 . once TRBV15 TGTGCCACCAGCACGGGGGCAGGGTACAGCAATCAGCCCCAGCATTTT CATSTGAGYSNQPQHF
TRBJ1-2 . . TRBV9 TGTGCCAGCAGCGGCCGGACGGCCCCATATGGCTACACCTTC CASSGRTAPYGYTF
TRBJ1-3 . . TRBV18 TGTGCCAGCTCACCACCGGGGGGGCGCGGAAACACCATATATTTT CASSPPGGRGNTIYF
TRBJ2-7 TRBD1 . TRBV11-2 TGTGCCAGCAGCCTGGGACAGCCCTGGAGGTACGAGCAGTACTTC CASSLGQPWRYEQYF
TRBJ2-7 TRBD2 . TRBV7-8 TGTGCCAGCAGCTTAGGGACTAGCGGGGTCGTCGAGCAGTACTTC CASSLGTSGVVEQYF
TRBJ2-1 . few TRBV7-3 TGTGCCAGCAGCTTGAGGGCAGGCAATGAGCAGTTCTTC CASSLRAGNEQFF
TRBJ1-1 . . TRBV25-1 TGTGCCAGCAGCTCGACAGCTACGAACACTGAAGCTTTCTTT CASSSTATNTEAFF
TRBJ2-5 . . TRBV7-2 TGTGCCAGCAGCTTAGGGTGGACAGAGGCTCAAGAGACCCAGTACTTC CASSLGWTEAQETQYF
TRBJ1-6 . . TRBV6-5 TGTGCCAGCAGTTTGTACTCCGGACCGGATTCACCCCTCCACTTT CASSLYSGPDSPLHF
TRBJ2-7 . . TRBV7-8 TGTGCCAGCAGCTTAGTCGAGCAGTACTTC CASSLVEQYF